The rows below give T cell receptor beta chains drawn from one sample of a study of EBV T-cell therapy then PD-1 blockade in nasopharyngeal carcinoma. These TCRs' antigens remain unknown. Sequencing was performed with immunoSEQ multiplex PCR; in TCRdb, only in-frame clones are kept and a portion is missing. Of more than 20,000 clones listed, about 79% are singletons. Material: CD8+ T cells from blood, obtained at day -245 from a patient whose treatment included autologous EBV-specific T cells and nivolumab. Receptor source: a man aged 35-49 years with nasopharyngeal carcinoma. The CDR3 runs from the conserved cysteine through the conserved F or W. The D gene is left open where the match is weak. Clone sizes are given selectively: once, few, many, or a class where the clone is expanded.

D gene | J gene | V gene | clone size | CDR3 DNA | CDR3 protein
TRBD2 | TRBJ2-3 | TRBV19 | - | TGTGCCAGTAGTATATGGAGCGGGGGGGCCGCTGATACGCAGTATTTT | CASSIWSGGAADTQYF
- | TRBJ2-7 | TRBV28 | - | TGTGCCAGCAGCCGGGGCCAGACAGAGCCCCTCTACGAGCAGTACTTC | CASSRGQTEPLYEQYF
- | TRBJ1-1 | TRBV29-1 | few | TGCAGCGTAGCTAGTGTTGGCACTGAAGCTTTCTTT | CSVASVGTEAFF
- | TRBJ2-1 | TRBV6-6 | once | TGTGCCAGCAGTCCAGACAGGCTCAATGAGCAGTTCTTC | CASSPDRLNEQFF
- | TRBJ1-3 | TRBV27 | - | TGTGCCAGCAGTTTGGGCAGCGCCCTTGGAAACACCATATATTTT | CASSLGSALGNTIYF
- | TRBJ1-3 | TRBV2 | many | TGTGCCAGCAGTGTCATTTTAGGCACCTCTGGAAACACCATATATTTT | CASSVILGTSGNTIYF
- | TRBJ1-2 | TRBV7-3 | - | TGTGCCAGCAGCCCGGGGGACCGAGCTAACTATGGCTACACCTTC | CASSPGDRANYGYTF
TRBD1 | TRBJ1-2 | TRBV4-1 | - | TGCGCCAGCAGCCCGGGACAGAACTATGGCTACACCTTC | CASSPGQNYGYTF
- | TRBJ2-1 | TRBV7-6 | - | TGTGCCAGCAGCTTAGTCCTCCTCGGGCATGAGCAGTTCTTC | CASSLVLLGHEQFF
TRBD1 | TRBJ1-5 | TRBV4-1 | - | TGCGCCAGCAGCCCCATAGACAGGGGAATTTATCAGCCCCAGCATTTT | CASSPIDRGIYQPQHF
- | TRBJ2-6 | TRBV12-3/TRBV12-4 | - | TGTGCCGCAGGGGAAGCTGGGGCCAACGTCCTGACTTTC | CAAGEAGANVLTF
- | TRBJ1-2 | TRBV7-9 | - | TGTGCCAGCAGCTTCGGTGATGGCTACACCTTC | CASSFGDGYTF
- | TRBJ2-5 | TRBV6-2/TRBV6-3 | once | TGTGCCAGCAGTCGACTAGAAAGTGAGACCCAGTACTTC | CASSRLESETQYF
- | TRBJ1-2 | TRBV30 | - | TGTGCCTGGAGTGCAGCGGGCAGAAACTATGGCTACACCTTC | CAWSAAGRNYGYTF
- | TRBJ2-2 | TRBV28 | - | TGTGCCAGCAGTTTATATCTCGTGGGGGGGCCGATCGGGGAGCTGTTTTTT | CASSLYLVGGPIGELFF
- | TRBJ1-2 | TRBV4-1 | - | TGCGCCAGCAGCCAAGAGAGTAGGTATGGCTACACCTTC | CASSQESRYGYTF